This entry features one TCR beta chain sequence. The target antigen is unknown. V was pared by 0 bases and J by 0 bases, with 5 bases between. The germline V gene encodes CDR1 SNHLY and CDR2 FYNNEI. The CDR3 consists of 14 residues. This sample is drawn from a study of CD4+ T cells in melanoma. Overall study findings and caveats: A reported correlation linked neoantigen-specific CD4+ T cells to CD8+, macrophage and B cell function.

Measured with immunoSEQ multiplex PCR; TCRdb has only the in-frame clones, and not every one. The sample has roughly 10,000 clones, roughly 60% seen once. The TCR was taken from a human donor with melanoma. The chain carries TRBV2 and TRBJ2-5; the D is unclear. Material for sequencing was cells from a culture (not recorded whether cultured in vitro). The CDR3 here is CASSEASDQETQYF. In DNA form, the CDR3 reads TGTGCCAGCAGTGAAGCGTCAGACCAAGAGACCCAGTACTTC.